This T cell receptor beta chain was recorded in a study of blood T cell repertoires in COVID-19. With regard to this clone: Other nucleotide sequences from this sample produce the same CDR3.

The data were produced by immunoSEQ multiplex PCR, yet TCRdb's version contains in-frame clones alone and is incomplete. The table lists fewer than 400,000 clones, roughly 90% of them singletons, with less than 3% in the top ten. With 5 bases clipped from V and 7 bases from J, the junction kept 1 base outside the gene matches. This CDR3 spans 13 amino acids. Germline-derived CDR1 and CDR2 are MDHEN and SYDVKM. What was sequenced was peripheral blood. The V gene is TRBV28, the J gene TRBJ1-6, with 8 bases that match TRBD1. This TCR came from a woman in her 30s with COVID-19, enrolled during active disease. This CDR3 reads CASSRDRNSPLHF. The CDR3 DNA reads TGTGCCAGCAGTCGGGACAGGAATTCACCCCTCCACTTT.